This T cell receptor beta chain was sequenced during a study of blood T cell repertoires in COVID-19. The wider study: Both acute and convalescent COVID-19 samples were obtained from the United States, Italy and Spain. From T cells, B-cell-depleted T cells, or PBMCs came the material, which was cDNA or gDNA.

In germline, CDR1 is LGHNA, CDR2 YSLEER. V was cut by 3 bases and J by 3 bases, with 8 bases left in between. This CDR3 is 14 amino acids long. Clones were read by immunoSEQ multiplex PCR, and TCRdb kept only the in-frame ones, dropping some. The sample has some 120,000 clones; around four fifths are singletons. Material: peripheral blood. This TCR was recovered from a man older than 75 with acute or convalescent COVID-19. The chain employs TRBV4-3 and TRBJ2-2, with D unclear. This chain's CDR3 is CASSHHRDTGELFF. CDR3 nucleotides: TGCGCCAGCAGCCATCACCGGGACACCGGGGAGCTGTTTTTT.